The subject of this entry is one TCR beta chain. This clonotype was seen ten or more times. The specificity of this receptor is unknown. No base quality information exists; no much larger clone differs at one position. The sample belongs to a study of early T cells in non-severe SARS-CoV-2 infection (dated by TCRdb to about 2021). Regarding the complete study: Because TCR sequencing was done on bulk RNA from unsorted whole blood, the alpha and beta chains could not be paired.

The germline V gene (reference sequence) provides CDR1 MNHNY and CDR2 SVGAGI. The junction shows trimming of 5 bases on V and 3 bases on J, plus 14 bases between the germline ends. Including the terminal cysteine and phenylalanine, the CDR3 comprises 14 residues. Left in the record is the CDR3 DNA by itself, 42 bases read in frame from the first base. Overall results and qualifications from the work: VDJdb matching was skewed toward anti-spike CD8 responses, so virus-specific expansions were likely underestimated and private and CD4 specificities were missed.

The study was a case-control design nested within a healthcare worker cohort in London, UK, with weekly nasopharyngeal swab PCR tests and blood sampling. Healthcare workers were recruited between 23 and 31 March 2020, during the week of the UK lockdown, and were followed weekly for up to about 16 weeks. The method behind the library was 5' RACE. Sequencing used a NextSeq 500. To correct for sequencing error and PCR bias, the TCR library protocol tagged individual cDNA molecules with unique molecular identifiers. Both TCR alpha and beta chains were sequenced, and tight co-correlation was observed between alpha and beta sequence abundances in each sample. In the original analysis: Decombinator V4 was used to annotate the V gene, J gene and CDR3 of the TCR sequences. TCRs were defined as expanded if a significant change between any two time points was detected under a Poisson model with p below 0.0001. TCR abundances were normalised to the total number of TCRs sequenced in each sample and reported as counts per million. MAIT TCRs were defined by TRAV1-2 paired with TRAJ12, TRAJ20 or TRAJ33, and iNKT TCRs by TRAV10 paired with TRAJ18. VDJdb, accessed 1 November 2021, was searched for CMV, EBV and SARS-CoV-2 annotated TCRs, with TCRs annotated for multiple antigens excluded. The public reads were quality trimmed at Q25 with fastp and then assembled into clones with MiXCR by TCRdb, keeping productive beta chains. All rows with the same CDR3 protein become a single entry with the most common DNA and genes. It is TCRdb's table, rather than the study itself, that gives the V and J calls and clone size. The sample table shows around 30,000 distinct CDR3 sequences, and around 6% are seen once. Approximately 23% of the sample is held by the ten biggest clonotypes.

The sample was whole blood. The V and J genes are TRBV6-6 and TRBJ2-7, and TRBD1 may be the D gene, going by 6 matching bases. The receptor comes from an adult who was a healthcare worker with PCR-confirmed SARS-CoV-2 infection or an uninfected control (not recorded which). In nucleotides, the sequence is TGTGCCAGCAGTACCGGGACATCCAACTACGAGCAGTACTTC. It encodes CASSTGTSNYEQYF.